This T cell receptor beta chain was sequenced for a study of identifying expanded T cells in peripheral blood. Study results and caveats: About 1.3 clones differed between technical replicates, versus around 15 and 19 over time. Clone count variance between roughly 2-week samples rose with total template count.

As for this clone: Its antigen is unknown.

Some clones are missing from TCRdb's copy, which holds only in-frame ones; the method was immunoSEQ multiplex PCR. The sample consists of approximately 58,000 clones, roughly 89% of them appearing once. The CDR3 loop spans 14 amino acids. Germline V gives CDR1 LNHDA, CDR2 SQIVND (reference sequence). Trimming pared 6 bases from V and 3 bases from J, leaving 14 bases between. The specimen was blood. The clonotype was recovered from a person aged 18-69 years in good health. This chain links TRBV19 with TRBJ1-2, with D maybe TRBD1 (5 bases). CDR3 DNA sequence: TGTGCCAGTAGGTGGAGAGGGGTGGACTATGGCTACACCTTC. Protein: CASRWRGVDYGYTF. Full variable domain (rest looked up from reference TRBV19 and TRBJ1-2): DGGITQSPKYLFRKEGQNVTLSCEQNLNHDAMYWYRQDPGQGLRLIYYSQIVNDFQKGDIAEGYSVSREKKESFPLTVTSAQKNPTAFYLCASRWRGVDYGYTFGSGTRLTVV.